The clone carrying this TCR beta chain turned up a few times. Its antigen is not identified. Samples from alopecia areata patients were lesional scalp punch biopsies and peripheral blood. This sample is drawn from a study of CD8+ T cells in alopecia areata. Turning to the study itself: Treated patients took oral tofacitinib at 5 to 10 mg twice daily. The drug, tofacitinib, lasted 6 to 18 months, followed by 6 months off drug.

CDR3 size: 11 residues. Looked up from germline, CDR1 is SQVTM and CDR2 is ANQGSEA. The V end was cut by 8 bases, the J end by 2 bases, with 9 bases between. The study's findings and limits: Possibly as an HLA-related effect, TCR sharing across patients appeared less clear than in mice.

After isolation, RNA underwent reverse transcription to generate cDNA as the sequencing template. The data were produced by immunoSEQ multiplex PCR, yet TCRdb's version contains in-frame clones alone and is incomplete. Of about 150,000 clones in the sample, roughly 44% were seen once. This TCR derives from a human donor with alopecia areata. The sequenced sample was CD4+ T cells sorted from blood. The gene calls are TRBV29-1 and TRBJ2-5, with unresolved D. The CDR3 reads CSSRGQETQYF. In DNA form, the CDR3 reads TGCAGCAGCCGTGGGCAAGAGACCCAGTACTTC. The full variable domain, with the rest looked up from reference TRBV29-1 and TRBJ2-5, is SAVISQKPSRDICQRGTSLTIQCQVDSQVTMMFWYRQQPGQSLTLIATANQGSEATYESGFVIDKFPISRPNLTFSTLTVSNMSPEDSSIYLCSSRGQETQYFGPGTRLLVL.